A few counts support the clone carrying this T cell receptor beta chain. Because the CDR3 is missing its conserved closing phenylalanine or tryptophan, this is likely a read error. CDR1 is SGHRS and CDR2 is YFSETQ in the germline V gene. V shed 3 bases and J 3 bases; nucleotides not matched to a gene: 10. The CDR3 runs 16 residues. The entry originates in a study of blood T cells in healthy people across ages. A second PCR, run for about 7 to 11 cycles, used a sample-barcoded 5' primer plus a J-beta primer mix. MiXCR, run by TCRdb on the 5' RACE reads, gives a single entry per CDR3 protein. The table records approximately 290,000 distinct CDR3 sequences, about 25% of them present only once.

The origin of this receptor is a woman in her 70s in good health. Sample: blood. The rearrangement joins TRBV5-1 to TRBJ2-5; the match to TRBD1 covers 8 bases. The CDR3 is CASSYGQGGGKETQYS. The CDR3 DNA follows: TGCGCCAGCAGCTACGGACAGGGAGGAGGTAAAGAGACCCAGTACTCC.